The clone carrying this T cell receptor (beta chain) was counted a few times. Its target is not known. This specimen comes from a study of human T cells and chemical hapten exposure. Study-wide findings and caveats: Donors, who had alopecia, may show an immune response that differs from healthy people's.

TCRdb itself ran the RACE reads through MiXCR, one entry per CDR3 protein. The sample shows tens of thousands of distinct CDR3 sequences, 8% to 10% of them seen only once. Noted time point: patch test 3, about 24 weeks after DPC sensitization. Treatment here: therapeutic diphenylcyclopropenone sensitization with weekly scalp DPC. The source of this sequence is a woman in her thirties or forties with alopecia areata. Some clones in this sample may be carry-over from other donors' samples. The sample consisted of whole blood, taken in connection with sensitization to the hapten diphenylcyclopropenone (DPC).

The CDR3 reads CASSLGQNRHEQFF. The DNA for the CDR3 is TGTGCCAGCAGCTTGGGTCAAAACCGACATGAGCAGTTCTTC. The chain is built from TRBV11-1 and TRBJ2-1; the D is unclear. V lost 3 bases and J lost 8, with 14 bases in between. Germline V gene sequence: CDR1 SGHAT, CDR2 FQDESV (reference sequence). The CDR3 runs to 14 residues.